The 13 T cell receptor beta chains given below trace back to one sample, sequenced in a study of early stage breast cancer tumors. TCRdb keeps only in-frame clones here, not all; method: immunoSEQ multiplex PCR. The repertoire holds about 72,000 clones, with roughly 80% as singletons. The sample taken for sequencing was blood. The receptor source for this set is a person between 60 and 70 years old with breast cancer.

This clone was observed a single time. The chain links TRBV28 to TRBJ2-3, with 11 bases identical to TRBD2. The CDR3 sequence is 16 residues long. Germline values: CDR1 MDHEN, CDR2 SYDVKM. With 4 bases clipped from V and 4 bases from J, the junction kept 7 bases outside the gene matches. The CDR3 reads CASSSRTSGRADTQYF. In DNA form, the CDR3 reads TGTGCCAGCAGTTCTCGTACTAGCGGGAGAGCAGATACGCAGTATTTT.

The V and J genes are TRBV28 and TRBJ2-5; D ambiguous. Looked up from germline, CDR1 is MDHEN and CDR2 is SYDVKM. The V and J ends lost 4 bases and 4 bases respectively, with 13 bases between them. The CDR3 spans 14 residues. Written as DNA, the CDR3 is TGTGCCAGCAGTTCCGGAGCGCGGCGAGAGACCCAGTACTTC. Translation: CASSSGARRETQYF.

This rearrangement joins TRBV25-1 to TRBJ2-7; D remains unclear. The germline CDR1 and CDR2 sequences are MGHDK and SYGVNS. The CDR3 covers 16 residues. V shed 3 bases and J shed 0 bases, with 15 bases lying between them. The CDR3 loop is CASSDFVGFSSYEQYF. CDR3 DNA: TGTGCCAGCAGTGACTTCGTCGGGTTTTCCTCCTACGAGCAGTACTTC.

The CDR3: CASSEEPAGVYEQYF. In DNA, the CDR3 is TGTGCCAGCAGTGAAGAGCCGGCGGGGGTTTACGAGCAGTACTTC. V usage is TRBV6-1 and J usage is TRBJ2-7; 7 nucleotides match TRBD2. The CDR3 sequence is 15 residues long. V was clipped by 1 base and J by 4 bases; unmatched bases: 7. Per the germline V gene, CDR1 is MNHNS and CDR2 is SASEGT.

The rearrangement links TRBV7-6 to TRBJ2-7; TRBD2 agrees at 10 bases. V lost 0 bases and J lost 3; bases outside the gene matches: 8. The germline V gene has CDR1 SGHVS and CDR2 FNYEAQ. There are 17 residues in the CDR3. DNA of the CDR3: TGTGCCAGCAGCTTAGCGCTATCTAAGCGGGAGGGCTACGAGCAGTACTTC. It is translated as CASSLALSKREGYEQYF. Full variable domain (outside the CDR3, taken from reference TRBV7-6 and TRBJ2-7): GAGVSQSPRYKVTKRGQDVALRCDPISGHVSLYWYRQALGQGPEFLTYFNYEAQQDKSGLPNDRFSAERPEGSISTLTIQRTEQRDSAMYRCASSLALSKREGYEQYFGPGTRLTVT.

This chain uses TRBV23-1 with TRBJ1-2, with D possibly matching TRBD1 (5 bases). TRBV23-1 falls under the ORF class, with uncertain function. The CDR3 runs to 13 residues. V lost 6 bases to trimming and J lost 7 bases, with 15 bases between them. The CDR3 region has the DNA TGCGCCAGCAGCCCCTCCCCGACAGCTGGCTACACCTTC. Residues: CASSPSPTAGYTF.

V gene TRBV18 combines with J gene TRBJ2-5; D might be TRBD1 (6 bases). Trimming removed 4 bases from V and 5 bases from J, with 14 bases in between. Germline V gene sequence: CDR1 KGHSH, CDR2 LQKENI. The CDR3 has 14 residues. CDR3 sequence reads: CASSQQGLGETQYF. Written as DNA, the CDR3 is TGTGCCAGCTCACAACAGGGTCTTGGGGAGACCCAGTACTTC.

The genes are TRBV5-6 and TRBJ2-3; D is perhaps TRBD2 (5 bases). V shed 0 bases and J shed 5 bases, with 7 bases lying between them. Germline V lookup: CDR1 SGHDT, CDR2 YYEEEE. This CDR3 comprises 13 residues. In DNA form, the CDR3 reads TGTGCCAGCAGCTTGGCAGGAGGAGATACGCAGTATTTT. This translates into CASSLAGGDTQYF. Using reference TRBV5-6 and TRBJ2-3 for the parts outside the CDR3, the full variable domain is DAGVTQSPTHLIKTRGQQVTLRCSPKSGHDTVSWYQQALGQGPQFIFQYYEEEERQRGNFPDRFSGHQFPNYSSELNVNALLLGDSALYLCASSLAGGDTQYFGPGTRLTVL.

This clone occurred once. V gene TRBV6-6 combines with J gene TRBJ2-2; D not certain. V lost 7 bases and J 2 bases, leaving 14 bases between the germline ends. Looked up from germline, CDR1 is MNHNY and CDR2 is SVGAGI (reference sequence). This CDR3 region has 15 residues. Here the CDR3 DNA reads TGTGCCAGCATCACCGGCAGCCTCAACACCGGGGAGCTGTTTTTT. Translation gives CASITGSLNTGELFF.

This chain uses TRBV19 with TRBJ1-2; weak D call: TRBD1 (5 bases). Germline values: CDR1 LNHDA, CDR2 SQIVND (reference sequence). V was pared by 10 bases and J by 1 base, with 22 bases between. The CDR3 has 16 amino acids. The CDR3 DNA reads TGTGCCACAGAAAGAAGCCGGGACGGACATAACTATGGCTACACCTTC. It is translated as CATERSRDGHNYGYTF.

The chain uses TRBV29-1 and TRBJ2-1; the match to TRBD2 covers 10 bases. Germline lookup yields CDR1 SQVTM and CDR2 ANQGSEA. Trimming at V came to 7 bases and at J to 4 bases, leaving 13 bases not matched to a gene. The CDR3 has 16 amino acids. CDR3 sequence: CSARAPSGRKYNEQFF. For the CDR3, the DNA is TGCAGCGCGCGGGCACCTAGCGGGAGAAAGTACAATGAGCAGTTCTTC.

The V call is TRBV2, the J call TRBJ1-1; D unresolved. The V gene's germline CDR1 is SNHLY and CDR2 FYNNEI. This CDR3 comprises 14 residues. The V end was cut by 4 bases, the J end by 1 base, with 10 bases between. The CDR3 DNA follows: TGTGCCAGCAGTGTGGCACGCCAGAACACTGAAGCTTTCTTT. It codes for CASSVARQNTEAFF.

The chain combines TRBV4-3 with TRBJ2-1, with 15 bases identical to TRBD2. J gave up 9 bases and V 4 bases, and 4 bases lay outside the gene matches. This CDR3 comprises 15 residues. Germline V gene sequence: CDR1 LGHNA, CDR2 YSLEER. In DNA, the CDR3 is TGCGCCAGCAGCCGAGGGACTAGCGGGAGGACTGAGCAGTTCTTC. Residues: CASSRGTSGRTEQFF.